The 20 T cell receptor beta chains listed next were all sequenced from one sample in a study of shared clonotypes between healthy human individuals. Profiling relied on immunoSEQ multiplex PCR, and the TCRdb table lists in-frame clones only, not all of them. The sample shows over 2 million clones, around 93% of them seen only once. The sequenced sample was naive CD4+ T cells from PBMCs. Subset described: CD45RA+ positively selected. The receptors stem from a man between 18 and 29 years old in good health. Some clones in this sample may be carry-over from other donors' samples.

CDR3 in amino acids: CASSLESGHRYGYTF. CDR3 DNA: TGTGCCAGCAGCTTAGAATCAGGACACCGATATGGCTACACCTTC. The V gene is TRBV7-8, the J gene TRBJ1-2; a possible D gene is TRBD1 (5 bases). Germline V gene data show CDR1 as SGHVS and CDR2 as FQNEAQ. The CDR3 has 15 amino acids. V lost 1 base and J 5 bases, leaving 14 bases between the germline ends.

In regard to this clone: At the DNA level, this CDR3 is encoded by other sequences in the same sample as well. The chain recombines TRBV28 with TRBJ2-7; TRBD1 matches 7 bases. Germline V gives CDR1 MDHEN, CDR2 SYDVKM. V lost 8 bases and J lost 0; bases outside the gene matches: 1. The length of the CDR3 is 12 residues. CDR3 sequence (DNA): TGTGCCAGCGGGGACAGCTCCTACGAGCAGTACTTC. Amino acid sequence: CASGDSSYEQYF.

This rearrangement joins TRBV27 to TRBJ1-4, with 9 positions matching TRBD1. V shed 1 base and J 9 bases; nucleotides not matched to a gene: 15. Germline assignment: CDR1 MNHEY and CDR2 SMNVEV (reference sequence). The CDR3 totals 18 residues. The CDR3 region has the DNA TGTGCCAGCAGTTTATTCCCCCCTCGACAGGGGGTAGCCAAAAAACTGTTTTTT. This sequence encodes CASSLFPPRQGVAKKLFF.

This chain connects TRBV6-6 to TRBJ1-2; D is uncertain. The V end was cut by 5 bases, the J end by 8 bases, with 15 bases between. The CDR3 runs to 13 residues. Germline CDR1 is MNHNY and CDR2 is SVGAGI (reference sequence). The CDR3 reads CASSDDGMQGYTF. The CDR3 DNA sequence: TGTGCCAGCAGTGACGACGGGATGCAGGGCTACACCTTC.

A remark on this clone: The same CDR3 arises from other DNA sequences in this sample as well. The chain combines TRBV5-1 with TRBJ2-2; D perhaps matches TRBD2 (7 bases). V gave up 4 bases and J gave up 8 bases, with 18 bases separating them. Germline-derived CDR1 and CDR2 are SGHRS and YFSETQ. The CDR3 loop spans 15 amino acids. The CDR3 reads CASSLGASGTGELFF. DNA for the CDR3: TGCGCCAGCAGCCTGGGGGCTAGCGGTACTGGGGAGCTGTTTTTT.

This chain joins TRBV2 and TRBJ2-2, with D possibly matching TRBD2 (5 bases). The CDR3 runs 14 residues. Looked up from germline, CDR1 is SNHLY and CDR2 is FYNNEI. V gave up 6 bases and J gave up 6 bases, with 14 bases separating them. The CDR3 DNA follows: TGTGCCAGCAGGTTCCGGGGTTTGGCCGGGGAGCTGTTTTTT. Its translation: CASRFRGLAGELFF.

The rearrangement joins TRBV6-5 to TRBJ2-5, with 8 nucleotides matching TRBD1. CDR3 length: 13 amino acids. V lost 5 bases, J lost 12 bases, and 11 bases stayed unmatched. Germline assignment: CDR1 MNHEY and CDR2 SVGAGI. CDR3 sequence reads: CASSRIRQGRKYF. In nucleotides, the CDR3 is TGTGCCAGCAGTCGCATACGACAGGGGAGAAAGTACTTC.

The genes are TRBV7-8 and TRBJ2-3; 15 nucleotides align to TRBD2. The germline V gene has CDR1 SGHVS and CDR2 FQNEAQ. The CDR3 is 16 residues long. Trimming at V came to 5 bases and at J to 3 bases, leaving 3 bases not matched to a gene. CDR3 region: CASSPGTSGRTDTQYF. CDR3 nucleotides: TGTGCCAGCAGCCCCGGGACTAGCGGGAGGACAGATACGCAGTATTTT. Complete variable domain (other parts from reference TRBV7-8 and TRBJ2-3): GAGVSQSPRYKVAKRGQDVALRCDPISGHVSLFWYQQALGQGPEFLTYFQNEAQLDKSGLPSDRFFAERPEGSVSTLKIQRTQQEDSAVYLCASSPGTSGRTDTQYFGPGTRLTVL.

CDR3 sequence reads: CASIEIGGMNTEAFF. CDR3 DNA sequence: TGTGCCAGCATCGAAATTGGGGGCATGAACACTGAAGCTTTCTTT. The chain joins TRBV27 to TRBJ1-1, with D perhaps TRBD1 (6 bases). The CDR3 is made up of 15 amino acids. The V gene's germline CDR1 is MNHEY and CDR2 SMNVEV (reference sequence). Trimming took off 7 bases at V and 0 bases at J, with 15 bases between the two ends.

This sequence joins TRBV5-1 and TRBJ2-1; the match to TRBD2 covers 12 bases. Germline lookup yields CDR1 SGHRS and CDR2 YFSETQ. J was trimmed by 3 bases and V by 0 bases; bases with no gene match: 4. CDR3 length equals 17 residues. The CDR3 protein is CASSLGLAGVVYNEQFF. Here the CDR3 DNA reads TGCGCCAGCAGCTTGGGACTAGCGGGAGTCGTCTACAATGAGCAGTTCTTC.

The gene calls are TRBV7-2 and TRBJ2-7; the D is unclear. Germline V lookup: CDR1 SGHTA, CDR2 FQGNSA. This CDR3 has 15 residues. The V and J ends lost 5 bases and 0 bases respectively, with 14 bases between them. The CDR3 region has the DNA TGTGCCAGCAGCCCCATGCCCACTAACTCCTACGAGCAGTACTTC. Translating it yields CASSPMPTNSYEQYF.

Concerning this clone itself: Other nucleotide sequences from this sample produce the same CDR3. The V and J genes are TRBV7-9 and TRBJ2-6, with no clear D. This CDR3 has 14 residues. V gave up 5 bases and J gave up 1 base, with 6 bases separating them. Per germline, CDR1 SEHNR and CDR2 FQNEAQ (reference sequence). The CDR3 sequence: CASSPVSGANVLTF. The CDR3 DNA sequence: TGTGCCAGCAGCCCCGTTTCTGGGGCCAACGTCCTGACTTTC.

This CDR3 is CASSSRQGGNEQYF. CDR3 in DNA: TGTGCCAGCAGCTCGCGACAGGGTGGGAACGAGCAGTACTTC. V is TRBV7-6 and J is TRBJ2-7; TRBD1 agrees at 7 bases. This CDR3 region has 14 residues. The junction had 8 bases not matched to a gene; V was cut back by 4 bases and J by 5 bases. Germline CDR1 SGHVS, CDR2 FNYEAQ.

This clone was recorded once. This chain joins TRBV28 and TRBJ2-7; TRBD2 agrees at 7 bases. CDR3 size: 13 residues. V shed 7 bases and J 4 bases; nucleotides not matched to a gene: 7. CDR1 is MDHEN, CDR2 SYDVKM, per germline. CDR3 in amino acids: CASTLRAGYEQYF. The CDR3 region has the DNA TGTGCCAGCACCCTAAGAGCGGGGTACGAGCAGTACTTC.

In regard to this clone: Other DNA sequences in this sample translate to the same CDR3. The CDR3 reads CASSRDRSSGNTIYF. CDR3 bases: TGTGCCAGTAGTCGGGACAGGTCCTCTGGAAACACCATATATTTT. V and J are TRBV19 and TRBJ1-3, with TRBD1 matching 8 bases. CDR1 is LNHDA and CDR2 is SQIVND in the germline V gene (reference sequence). V trimming: 5 bases; J trimming: 0 bases; junction bases outside the gene matches: 3. The CDR3 is 15 residues long.

The chain joins TRBV5-1 to TRBJ2-3, with D uncertain. Trimming took off 1 base at V and 3 bases at J, with 9 bases between the two ends. The CDR3 sequence is 14 residues long. Germline lookup yields CDR1 SGHRS and CDR2 YFSETQ. CDR3 sequence: CASSLKSLTDTQYF. The CDR3 coding sequence is TGCGCCAGCAGCTTGAAGTCCTTGACAGATACGCAGTATTTT. The whole variable domain, remainder taken from reference TRBV5-1 and TRBJ2-3, is KAGVTQTPRYLIKTRGQQVTLSCSPISGHRSVSWYQQTPGQGLQFLFEYFSETQRNKGNFPGRFSGRQFSNSRSEMNVSTLELGDSALYLCASSLKSLTDTQYFGPGTRLTVL.

This chain connects TRBV18 to TRBJ2-7; 8 nucleotides align to TRBD1. The CDR3 covers 14 residues. The V gene's germline CDR1 is KGHSH and CDR2 LQKENI. J gave up 6 bases and V 3 bases, and 7 bases lay outside the gene matches. CDR3 coding DNA: TGTGCCAGCTCACCGGTCCAGGGGGCTGTCGAGCAGTACTTC. Its protein product is CASSPVQGAVEQYF.

The chain joins TRBV9 to TRBJ2-2, with D perhaps TRBD2 (6 bases). V was clipped by 0 bases and J by 1 base, with 16 bases between them. In germline, CDR1 is SGDLS, CDR2 YYNGEE. This CDR3 comprises 18 residues. For the CDR3, the DNA is TGTGCCAGCAGCGTAGCACCGGGAGTTTTAATGAACACCGGGGAGCTGTTTTTT. This encodes CASSVAPGVLMNTGELFF.

The chain carries TRBV4-2 and TRBJ1-1; D not resolved. The V gene lost 5 bases and the J gene lost 4 bases, with 11 bases spanning the gap. The CDR3 spans 13 residues. Germline V lookup: CDR1 LGHNA, CDR2 YNFKEQ. This CDR3 reads CASSSRWGTEAFF. The CDR3 DNA reads as TGTGCCAGCAGCTCGAGATGGGGCACTGAAGCTTTCTTT.

For the CDR3, the DNA is TGCAGCGTTGGGGTGGTCAGCACAGATACGCAGTATTTT. This gives the protein CSVGVVSTDTQYF. The chain is built from TRBV29-1 and TRBJ2-3, with no clear D. Germline values: CDR1 SQVTM, CDR2 ANQGSEA. V lost 4 bases and J lost 0, with 8 bases in between. This CDR3 region has 13 residues.